This is a list of T cell receptor beta chains from one sample in a study of CD8+CD57+ T cells in acquired aplastic anemia. TCRdb reanalysed the reads using MiXCR and keeps one entry per CDR3 protein. The table lists over 45,000 distinct CDR3 sequences, about two thirds of them singletons. Sequencing was performed on sorted CD4+, CD8+, or CD8+CD57+ T cells (not recorded which) from PBMCs. All receptors come from a human donor in good health, serving as a control. Both conserved end residues are part of each CDR3. D genes are given only for firm matches. Clone size appears in some rows only: once, few, many, or a class for an expanded clone.

TRBJ2-1	TRBV19	.	.	CASSYGGRNEQFF	TGTGCCAGTAGTTACGGCGGGCGCAATGAGCAGTTCTTC
TRBJ2-5	TRBV7-2	few	TRBD1	CASSSGTGQETQYF	TGTGCCAGCAGCTCCGGGACAGGGCAAGAGACCCAGTACTTC
TRBJ2-3	TRBV20-1	.	TRBD1	CSAHYRGRGTDTQYF	TGCAGTGCTCACTACAGGGGGCGCGGCACAGATACGCAGTATTTT
TRBJ2-2	TRBV20-1	.	.	CSARDRETGELFF	TGCAGTGCTAGAGATCGGGAGACCGGGGAGCTGTTTTTT
TRBJ1-4	TRBV19	once	TRBD1	CASSSRGRNEKLFF	TGTGCCAGTAGCTCCAGGGGGCGGAATGAAAAACTGTTTTTT
TRBJ2-7	TRBV20-1	.	.	CSALLDRGYEQYF	TGCAGTGCCCTACTAGACCGAGGATACGAGCAGTACTTC
TRBJ2-1	TRBV6-2/TRBV6-3	many	.	CASSYEETTSNEQFF	TGTGCCAGCAGTTACGAGGAGACGACAAGCAATGAGCAGTTCTTC
TRBJ2-7	TRBV2	.	.	CASETGREQYF	TGTGCCAGCGAGACAGGGAGGGAGCAGTACTTC
TRBJ2-2	TRBV10-3	.	.	CAISESGQNTGELFF	TGTGCCATCAGTGAGTCGGGACAGAACACCGGGGAGCTGTTTTTT
TRBJ1-2	TRBV15	few	.	CATSRDGTYGYTF	TGTGCCACCAGCAGAGATGGGACTTATGGCTACACCTTC
TRBJ2-1	TRBV9	.	.	CASSALGGPVYNEQFF	TGTGCCAGCAGCGCCCTCGGGGGGCCGGTATACAATGAGCAGTTCTTC
TRBJ1-5	TRBV25-1	.	.	CASSESLGNQPQHF	TGTGCCAGCAGTGAATCGTTGGGGAATCAGCCCCAGCATTTT
TRBJ1-2	TRBV11-1	.	TRBD1	CASSPRGTEINYGYTF	TGTGCCAGCAGCCCTAGGGGGACAGAAATAAACTATGGCTACACCTTC
TRBJ2-7	TRBV30	many	.	CAWSWDISYEQYF	TGTGCCTGGAGTTGGGACATCTCCTACGAGCAGTACTTC
TRBJ2-3	TRBV25-1	.	.	CASSESGTQTDTQYF	TGTGCCAGCAGTGAATCGGGCACTCAAACAGATACGCAGTATTTT
TRBJ1-1	TRBV10-3	.	.	CAIGARVDTEAFF	TGTGCCATCGGGGCCAGGGTGGACACTGAAGCTTTCTTT
TRBJ1-2	TRBV7-9	.	.	CASSLVVGYTF	TGTGCCAGCAGCTTAGTTGTTGGCTACACCTTC
TRBJ1-1	TRBV19	.	.	CASSIGSSLNAEAFF	TGTGCCAGTAGTATTGGGTCCAGCCTCAACGCTGAAGCTTTCTTT
TRBJ1-1	TRBV7-3	.	.	CASSLNGNTEAFF	TGTGCCAGCAGCTTAAACGGGAACACTGAAGCTTTCTTT
TRBJ1-2	TRBV2	.	.	CAGSDGVLNYGYTF	TGTGCCGGCAGTGACGGGGTGCTTAACTATGGCTACACCTTC
TRBJ2-3	TRBV10-3	.	TRBD2	CAISLTAGPNTDTQYF	TGTGCCATCAGTCTTACAGCGGGACCAAATACAGATACGCAGTATTTT
TRBJ1-2	TRBV4-3	.	.	CASSQEIAGAGYGYTF	TGCGCCAGCAGCCAAGAAATAGCAGGGGCCGGCTATGGCTACACCTTC
TRBJ1-3	TRBV30	many	.	CAWRREGNTIYF	TGTGCCTGGAGAAGGGAAGGAAACACCATATATTTT
TRBJ2-5	TRBV10-3	once	.	CAISALGRETQYF	TGTGCCATCAGTGCCTTAGGGAGGGAGACCCAGTACTTC
TRBJ2-5	TRBV2	.	TRBD2	CASILGLVETQYF	TGTGCCAGCATTTTAGGACTAGTGGAGACCCAGTACTTC
TRBJ1-2	TRBV19	.	.	CASSRQGGSSYGYTF	TGTGCCAGTAGTAGGCAGGGCGGATCCTCCTATGGCTACACCTTC
TRBJ1-2	TRBV25-1	.	TRBD1	CASSPSYPPSQDREDGYTF	TGTGCCAGCAGTCCTTCCTACCCCCCAAGTCAGGACAGGGAGGATGGCTACACCTTC
TRBJ1-2	TRBV2	.	.	CASSGWTAYGYTF	TGTGCCAGCAGTGGTTGGACGGCCTATGGCTACACCTTC
TRBJ1-3	TRBV5-4	.	.	CASSLGSAIFTGNTIYF	TGTGCCAGCAGCTTGGGGTCAGCCATATTCACTGGAAACACCATATATTTT
TRBJ2-5	TRBV7-9	.	.	CASSWGRAGETQYF	TGTGCCAGCAGCTGGGGCCGGGCAGGAGAGACCCAGTACTTC
TRBJ1-3	TRBV25-1	.	TRBD1	CASSELGTDTSGNTIYF	TGTGCCAGCAGTGAATTGGGGACAGACACGTCTGGAAACACCATATATTTT